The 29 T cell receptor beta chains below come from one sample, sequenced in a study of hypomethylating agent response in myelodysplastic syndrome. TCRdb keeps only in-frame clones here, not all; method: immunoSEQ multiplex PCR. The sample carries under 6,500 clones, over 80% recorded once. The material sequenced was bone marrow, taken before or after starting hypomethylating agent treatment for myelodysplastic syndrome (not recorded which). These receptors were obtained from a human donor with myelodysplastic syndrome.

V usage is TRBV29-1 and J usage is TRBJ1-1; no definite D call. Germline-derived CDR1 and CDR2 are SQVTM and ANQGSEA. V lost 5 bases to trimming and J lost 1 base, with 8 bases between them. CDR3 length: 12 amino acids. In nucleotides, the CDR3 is TGCAGCGTTTCCCGAGGGAACACTGAAGCTTTCTTT. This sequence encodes CSVSRGNTEAFF. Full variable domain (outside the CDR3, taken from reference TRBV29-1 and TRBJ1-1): SAVISQKPSRDICQRGTSLTIQCQVDSQVTMMFWYRQQPGQSLTLIATANQGSEATYESGFVIDKFPISRPNLTFSTLTVSNMSPEDSSIYLCSVSRGNTEAFFGQGTRLTVV.

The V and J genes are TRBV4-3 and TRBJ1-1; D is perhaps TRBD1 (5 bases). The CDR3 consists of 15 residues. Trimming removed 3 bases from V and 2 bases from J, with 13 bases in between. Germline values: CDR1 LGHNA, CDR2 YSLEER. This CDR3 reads CASSHSRQGNTEAFF. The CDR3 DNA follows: TGCGCCAGCAGCCACTCTCGGCAGGGTAACACTGAAGCTTTCTTT.

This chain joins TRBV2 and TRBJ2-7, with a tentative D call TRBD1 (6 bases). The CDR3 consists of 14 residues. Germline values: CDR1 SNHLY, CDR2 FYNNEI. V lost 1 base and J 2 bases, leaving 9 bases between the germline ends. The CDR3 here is CASSEGGQAYEQYF. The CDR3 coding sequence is TGTGCCAGCAGTGAAGGGGGACAAGCCTACGAGCAGTACTTC.

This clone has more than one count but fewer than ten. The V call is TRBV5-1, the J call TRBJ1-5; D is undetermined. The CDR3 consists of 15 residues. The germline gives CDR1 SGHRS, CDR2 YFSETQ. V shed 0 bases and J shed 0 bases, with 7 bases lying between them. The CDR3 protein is CASSLEGNSNQPQHF. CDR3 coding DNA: TGCGCCAGCAGCTTGGAAGGGAATAGCAATCAGCCCCAGCATTTT.

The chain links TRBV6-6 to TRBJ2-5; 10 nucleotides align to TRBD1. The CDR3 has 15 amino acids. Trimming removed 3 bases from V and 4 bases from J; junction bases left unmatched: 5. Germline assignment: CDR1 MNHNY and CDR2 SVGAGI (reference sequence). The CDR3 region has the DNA TGTGCCAGCAGTTATCCGGGACAGGGGTTAGAGACCCAGTACTTC. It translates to CASSYPGQGLETQYF.

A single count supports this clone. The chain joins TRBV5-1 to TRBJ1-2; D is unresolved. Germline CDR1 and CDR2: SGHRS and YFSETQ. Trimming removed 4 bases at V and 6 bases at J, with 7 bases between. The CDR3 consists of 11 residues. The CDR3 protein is CASSEEDGYTF. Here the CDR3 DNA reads TGCGCCAGCAGCGAAGAGGATGGCTACACCTTC.

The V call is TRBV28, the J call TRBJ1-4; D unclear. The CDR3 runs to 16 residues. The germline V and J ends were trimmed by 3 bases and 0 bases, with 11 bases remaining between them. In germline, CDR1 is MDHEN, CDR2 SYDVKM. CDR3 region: CASSLLVTATNEKLFF. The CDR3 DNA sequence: TGTGCCAGCAGTTTGCTGGTGACTGCAACTAATGAAAAACTGTTTTTT.

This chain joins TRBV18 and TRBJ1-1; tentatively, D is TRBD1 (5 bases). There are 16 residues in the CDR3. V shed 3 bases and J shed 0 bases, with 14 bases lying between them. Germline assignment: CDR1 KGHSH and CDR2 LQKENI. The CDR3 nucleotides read TGTGCCAGCTCACCCGGGGGACGCACGATGAACACTGAAGCTTTCTTT. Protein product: CASSPGGRTMNTEAFF. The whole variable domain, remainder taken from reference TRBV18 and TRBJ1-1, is NAGVMQNPRHLVRRRGQEARLRCSPMKGHSHVYWYRQLPEEGLKFMVYLQKENIIDESGMPKERFSAEFPKEGPSILRIQQVVRGDSAAYFCASSPGGRTMNTEAFFGQGTRLTVV.

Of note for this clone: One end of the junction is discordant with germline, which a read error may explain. The CDR3 bases are TGCGCCAGCAGCTCGCGACTGGGCGGCGGGGAGTTGTTTTTT. Encoded protein: CASSSRLGGGELFF. The gene calls are TRBV5-1 and TRBJ2-2, with D possibly TRBD2 on 6 matching bases. The germline CDR1 and CDR2 sequences are SGHRS and YFSETQ. CDR3 length: 14 residues.

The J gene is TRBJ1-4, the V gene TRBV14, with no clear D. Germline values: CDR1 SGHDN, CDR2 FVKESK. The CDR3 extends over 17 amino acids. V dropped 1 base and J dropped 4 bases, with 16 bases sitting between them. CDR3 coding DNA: TGTGCCAGCAGCCAAGTTGGGCAACGGGCCGTTAATGAAAAACTGTTTTTT. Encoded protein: CASSQVGQRAVNEKLFF.

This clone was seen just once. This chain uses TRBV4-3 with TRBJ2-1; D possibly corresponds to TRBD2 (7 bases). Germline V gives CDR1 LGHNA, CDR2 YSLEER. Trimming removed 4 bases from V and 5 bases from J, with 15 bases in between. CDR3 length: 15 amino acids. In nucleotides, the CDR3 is TGCGCCAGCAGCCCTTTAGGGGGGGTTAACAATGAGCAGTTCTTC. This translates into CASSPLGGVNNEQFF.

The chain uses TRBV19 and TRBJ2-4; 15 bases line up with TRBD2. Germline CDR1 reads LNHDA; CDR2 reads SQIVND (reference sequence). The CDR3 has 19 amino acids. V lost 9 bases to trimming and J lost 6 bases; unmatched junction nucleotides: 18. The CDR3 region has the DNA TGTGCCAGCCACGCGGGACTAGCGGGGGGAAGAGCTCGGGGAAACATTCAGTACTTC. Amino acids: CASHAGLAGGRARGNIQYF.

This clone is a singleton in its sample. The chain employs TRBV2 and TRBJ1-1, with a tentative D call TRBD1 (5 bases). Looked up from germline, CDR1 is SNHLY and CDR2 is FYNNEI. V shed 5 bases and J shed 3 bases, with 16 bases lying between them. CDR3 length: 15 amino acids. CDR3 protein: CASSQGGAFDTEAFF. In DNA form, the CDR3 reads TGTGCCAGCAGTCAGGGCGGGGCCTTCGACACTGAAGCTTTCTTT.

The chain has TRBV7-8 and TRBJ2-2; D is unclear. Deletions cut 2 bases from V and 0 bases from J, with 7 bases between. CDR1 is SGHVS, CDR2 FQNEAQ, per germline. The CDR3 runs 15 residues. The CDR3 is CASSLRHPNTGELFF. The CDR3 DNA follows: TGTGCCAGCAGCTTACGACACCCGAACACCGGGGAGCTGTTTTTT.

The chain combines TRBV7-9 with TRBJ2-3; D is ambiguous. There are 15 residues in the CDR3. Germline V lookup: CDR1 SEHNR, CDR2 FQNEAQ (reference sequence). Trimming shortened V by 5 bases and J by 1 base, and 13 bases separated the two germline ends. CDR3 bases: TGTGCCAGCAGCCCCCGGGCGGCCGGCACAGATACGCAGTATTTT. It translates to CASSPRAAGTDTQYF.

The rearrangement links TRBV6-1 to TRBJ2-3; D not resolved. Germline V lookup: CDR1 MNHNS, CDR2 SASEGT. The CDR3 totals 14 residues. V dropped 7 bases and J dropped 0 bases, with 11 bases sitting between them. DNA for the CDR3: TGTGCCAGCATGGGTTCCCTGAGCACAGATACGCAGTATTTT. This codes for CASMGSLSTDTQYF.

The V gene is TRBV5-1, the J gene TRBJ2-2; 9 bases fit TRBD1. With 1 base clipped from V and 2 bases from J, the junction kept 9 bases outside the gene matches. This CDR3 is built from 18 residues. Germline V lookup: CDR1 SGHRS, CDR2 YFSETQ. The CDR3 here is CASSLSLRGQGNTGELFF. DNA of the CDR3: TGCGCCAGCAGCTTGTCTCTAAGGGGACAGGGTAACACCGGGGAGCTGTTTTTT.

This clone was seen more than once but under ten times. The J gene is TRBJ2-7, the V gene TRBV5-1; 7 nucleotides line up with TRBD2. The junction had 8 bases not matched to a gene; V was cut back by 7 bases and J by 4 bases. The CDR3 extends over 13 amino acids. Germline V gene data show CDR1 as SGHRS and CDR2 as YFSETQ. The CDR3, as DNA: TGCGCCAGCTCCCCCAGCGGGGATTACGAGCAGTACTTC. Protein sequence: CASSPSGDYEQYF.

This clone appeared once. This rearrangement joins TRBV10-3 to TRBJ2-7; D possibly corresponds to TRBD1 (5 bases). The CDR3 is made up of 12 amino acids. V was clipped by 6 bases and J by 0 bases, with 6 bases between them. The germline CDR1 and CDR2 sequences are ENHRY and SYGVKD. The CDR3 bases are TGTGCCATCAGGGACAACTCCTACGAGCAGTACTTC. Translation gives CAIRDNSYEQYF.

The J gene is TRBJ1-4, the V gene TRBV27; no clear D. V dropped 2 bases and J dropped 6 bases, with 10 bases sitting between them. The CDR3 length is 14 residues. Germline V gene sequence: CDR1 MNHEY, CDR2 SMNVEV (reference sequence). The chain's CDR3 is CASSLRMLDEKLFF. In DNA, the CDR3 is TGTGCCAGCAGTTTAAGGATGCTCGATGAAAAACTGTTTTTT. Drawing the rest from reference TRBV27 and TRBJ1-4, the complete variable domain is EAQVTQNPRYLITVTGKKLTVTCSQNMNHEYMSWYRQDPGLGLRQIYYSMNVEVTDKGDVPEGYKVSRKEKRNFPLILESPSPNQTSLYFCASSLRMLDEKLFFGSGTQLSVL.

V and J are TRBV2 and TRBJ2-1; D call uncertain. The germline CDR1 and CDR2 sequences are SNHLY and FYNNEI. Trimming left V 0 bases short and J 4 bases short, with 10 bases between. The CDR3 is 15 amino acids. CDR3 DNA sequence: TGTGCCAGCAGTGAAGCTTCCCCTAAGTACAATGAGCAGTTCTTC. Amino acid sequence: CASSEASPKYNEQFF.

DNA of the CDR3: TGTGCCAGCCAGGGACAAGCTAACACTGAAGCTTTCTTT. Amino acid sequence: CASQGQANTEAFF. The chain recombines TRBV2 with TRBJ1-1, with D possibly matching TRBD1 (6 bases). This CDR3 spans 13 amino acids. V lost 8 bases and J 2 bases, leaving 12 bases between the germline ends. Per the germline V gene, CDR1 is SNHLY and CDR2 is FYNNEI.

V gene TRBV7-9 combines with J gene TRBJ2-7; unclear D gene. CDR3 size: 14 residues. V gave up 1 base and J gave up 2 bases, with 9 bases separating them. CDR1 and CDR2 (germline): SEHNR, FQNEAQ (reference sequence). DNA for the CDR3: TGTGCCAGCAGCTTAGGTGGGAAGACCTACGAGCAGTACTTC. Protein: CASSLGGKTYEQYF.

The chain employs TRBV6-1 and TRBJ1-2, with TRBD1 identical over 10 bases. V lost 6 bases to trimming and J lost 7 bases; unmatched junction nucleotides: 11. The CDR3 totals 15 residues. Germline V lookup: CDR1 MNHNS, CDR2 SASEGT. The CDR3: CASSWDRGLAGGYTF. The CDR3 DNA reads TGTGCCAGCAGCTGGGACAGGGGTTTAGCGGGTGGCTACACCTTC.

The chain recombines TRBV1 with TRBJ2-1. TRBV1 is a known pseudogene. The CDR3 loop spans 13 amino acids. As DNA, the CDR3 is TGCACCAGCAGCCAAGATATGGGGGATGAGCAGTTCTTC. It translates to CTSSQDMGDEQFF.

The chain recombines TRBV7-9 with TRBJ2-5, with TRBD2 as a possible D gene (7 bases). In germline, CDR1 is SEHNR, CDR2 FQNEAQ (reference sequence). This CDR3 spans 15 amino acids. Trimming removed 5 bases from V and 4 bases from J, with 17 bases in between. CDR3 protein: CASSLDGGPGETQYF. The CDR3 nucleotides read TGTGCCAGCAGCCTCGACGGGGGGCCGGGAGAGACCCAGTACTTC.

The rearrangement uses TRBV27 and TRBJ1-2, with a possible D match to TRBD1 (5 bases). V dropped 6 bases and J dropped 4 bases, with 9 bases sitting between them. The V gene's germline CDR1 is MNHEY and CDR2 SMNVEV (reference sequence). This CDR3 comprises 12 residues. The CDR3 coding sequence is TGTGCCAGCAGAGCGAGGGGCTATGGCTACACCTTC. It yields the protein CASRARGYGYTF.

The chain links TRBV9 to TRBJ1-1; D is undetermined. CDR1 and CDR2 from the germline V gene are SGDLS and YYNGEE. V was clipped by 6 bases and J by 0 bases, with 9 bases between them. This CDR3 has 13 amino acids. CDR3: CASTLGLNTEAFF. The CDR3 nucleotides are TGTGCCAGCACTTTAGGGCTGAACACTGAAGCTTTCTTT.

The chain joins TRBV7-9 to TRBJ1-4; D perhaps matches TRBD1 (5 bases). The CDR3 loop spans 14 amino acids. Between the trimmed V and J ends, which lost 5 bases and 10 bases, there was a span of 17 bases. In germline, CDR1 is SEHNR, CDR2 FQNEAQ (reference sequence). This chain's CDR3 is CASSRGTGRLKLFF. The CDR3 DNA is TGTGCCAGCAGCCGCGGGACGGGACGATTAAAACTGTTTTTT.